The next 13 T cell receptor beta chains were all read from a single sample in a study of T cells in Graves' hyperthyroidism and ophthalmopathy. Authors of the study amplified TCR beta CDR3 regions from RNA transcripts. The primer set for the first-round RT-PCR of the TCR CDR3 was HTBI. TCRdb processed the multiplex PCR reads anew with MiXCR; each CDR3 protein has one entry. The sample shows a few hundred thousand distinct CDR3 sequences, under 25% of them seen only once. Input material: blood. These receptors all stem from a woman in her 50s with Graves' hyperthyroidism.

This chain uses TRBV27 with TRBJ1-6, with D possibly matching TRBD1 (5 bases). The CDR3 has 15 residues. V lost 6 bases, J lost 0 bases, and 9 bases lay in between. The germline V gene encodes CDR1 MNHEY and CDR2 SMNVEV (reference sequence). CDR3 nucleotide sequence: TGTGCCAGCAGACCCGGGGGCTCCTATAATTCACCCCTCCACTTT. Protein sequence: CASRPGGSYNSPLHF.

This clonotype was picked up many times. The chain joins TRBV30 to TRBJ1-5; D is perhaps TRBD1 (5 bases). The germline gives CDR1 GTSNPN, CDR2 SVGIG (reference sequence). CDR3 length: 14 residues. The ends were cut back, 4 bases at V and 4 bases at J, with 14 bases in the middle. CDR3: CAWTGTGRNQPQHF. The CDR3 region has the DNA TGTGCCTGGACCGGGACTGGGCGGAATCAGCCCCAGCATTTT. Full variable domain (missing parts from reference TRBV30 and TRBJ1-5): SQTIHQWPATLVQPVGSPLSLECTVEGTSNPNLYWYRQAAGRGLQLLFYSVGIGQISSEVPQNLSASRPQDRQFILSSKKLLLSDSGFYLCAWTGTGRNQPQHFGDGTRLSIL.

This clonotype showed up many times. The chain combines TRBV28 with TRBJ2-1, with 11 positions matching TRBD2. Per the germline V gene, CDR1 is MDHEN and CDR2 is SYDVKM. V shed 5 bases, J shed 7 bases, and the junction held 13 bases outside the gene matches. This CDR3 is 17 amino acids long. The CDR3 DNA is TGTGCCAGCAGTAATACCGGTGGTTCTAGCGGGAGGAATGAGCAGTTCTTC. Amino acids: CASSNTGGSSGRNEQFF.

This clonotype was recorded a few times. The CDR3 sequence is CASCESVHTQYF. DNA for the CDR3: TGTGCCAGCTGCGAATCCGTACATACGCAGTATTTT. The J gene is TRBJ2-3, the V gene TRBV28; D gene unclear. Germline V CDR1 and CDR2: MDHEN, SYDVKM. V dropped 8 bases and J dropped 7 bases, with 13 bases sitting between them. The CDR3 sequence is 12 residues long.

CDR3 amino acids: CSARNELATFADTQYF. For the CDR3, the DNA is TGCAGTGCTAGAAATGAACTAGCGACATTTGCAGATACGCAGTATTTT. The chain uses TRBV20-1 and TRBJ2-3; 7 bases line up with TRBD2. CDR1 is DFQATT and CDR2 is SNEGSKA in the germline V gene (reference sequence). The trim removed 2 bases at V and 4 bases at J, leaving 12 bases unmatched. This CDR3 comprises 16 residues.

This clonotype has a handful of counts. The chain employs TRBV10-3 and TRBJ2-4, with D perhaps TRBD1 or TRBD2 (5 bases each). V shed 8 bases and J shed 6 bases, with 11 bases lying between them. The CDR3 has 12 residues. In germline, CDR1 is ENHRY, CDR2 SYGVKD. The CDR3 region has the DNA TGTGCCATCGGGGGTACGGGAAACATTCAGTACTTC. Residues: CAIGGTGNIQYF.

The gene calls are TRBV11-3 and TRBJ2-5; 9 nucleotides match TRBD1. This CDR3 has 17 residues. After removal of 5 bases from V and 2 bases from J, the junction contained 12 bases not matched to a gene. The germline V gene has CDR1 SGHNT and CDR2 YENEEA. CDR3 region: CASSTGQGLISQETQYF. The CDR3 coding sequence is TGTGCCAGCAGCACGGGACAGGGTCTAATCTCGCAAGAGACCCAGTACTTC.

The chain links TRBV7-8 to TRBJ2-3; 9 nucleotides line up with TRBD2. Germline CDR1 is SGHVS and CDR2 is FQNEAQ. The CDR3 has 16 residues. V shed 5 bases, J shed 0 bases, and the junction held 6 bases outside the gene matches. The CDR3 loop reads CASSVGTSRSTDTQYF. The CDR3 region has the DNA TGTGCCAGCAGCGTAGGGACTAGCAGAAGCACAGATACGCAGTATTTT.

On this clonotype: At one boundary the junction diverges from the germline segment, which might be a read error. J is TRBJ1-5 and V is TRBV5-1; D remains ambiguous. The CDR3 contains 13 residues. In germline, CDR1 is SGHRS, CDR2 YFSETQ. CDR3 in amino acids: CASSLDVNRPQHF. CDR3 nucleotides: TGCGCCAGCAGCTTGGATGTAAATCGGCCCCAGCATTTT.

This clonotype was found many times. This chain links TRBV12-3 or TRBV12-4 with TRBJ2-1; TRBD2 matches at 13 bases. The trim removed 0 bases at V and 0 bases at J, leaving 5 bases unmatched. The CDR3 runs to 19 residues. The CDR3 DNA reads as TGTGCCAGCAGTTTAGCCGGGACTAGCGGGGTTAGCTCCTACAATGAGCAGTTCTTC. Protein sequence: CASSLAGTSGVSSYNEQFF.

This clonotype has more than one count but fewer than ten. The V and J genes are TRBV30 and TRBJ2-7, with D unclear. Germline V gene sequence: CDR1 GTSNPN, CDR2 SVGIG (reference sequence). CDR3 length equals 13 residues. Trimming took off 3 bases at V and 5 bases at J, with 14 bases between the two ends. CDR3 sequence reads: CAWSVKIIHEQYF. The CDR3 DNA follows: TGTGCCTGGAGCGTGAAAATTATCCACGAGCAGTACTTC.

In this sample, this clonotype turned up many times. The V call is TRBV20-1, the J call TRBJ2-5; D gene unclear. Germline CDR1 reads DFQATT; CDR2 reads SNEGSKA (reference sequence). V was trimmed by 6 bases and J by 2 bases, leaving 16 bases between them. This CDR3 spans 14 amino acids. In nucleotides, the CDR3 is TGCAGTGCCCCCCACGAACTTTCTCAAGAGACCCAGTACTTC. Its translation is CSAPHELSQETQYF.

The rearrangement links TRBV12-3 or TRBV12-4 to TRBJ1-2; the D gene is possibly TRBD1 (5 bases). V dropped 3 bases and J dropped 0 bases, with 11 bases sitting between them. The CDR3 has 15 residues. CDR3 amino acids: CASSFAAGTNYGYTF. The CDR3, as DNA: TGTGCCAGCAGTTTCGCGGCAGGGACTAACTATGGCTACACCTTC.